Detailed here is one T cell receptor (beta chain). The ends were cut back, 8 bases at V and 4 bases at J, with 19 bases in the middle. CDR1 is KGHDR, CDR2 SFDVKD, per germline. The CDR3 spans 15 residues. These data belong to a study of T cell responses to AZD1222 COVID-19 vaccine. Here immunoSEQ multiplex PCR was the method, and the copy in TCRdb shows in-frame clones only, minus some. Found here are under 150,000 clones, about 91% of them singletons; the top ten hold roughly 10%. The rearrangement links TRBV24-1 to TRBJ1-2; D call uncertain. This TCR was sampled from an adult who received the AZD1222 COVID-19 vaccine. Source: peripheral blood, taken 28 days after the second AZD1222 dose. The CDR3 region is CATIRGVQEAYGYTF. DNA for the CDR3: TGTGCCACCATCCGGGGTGTTCAGGAGGCCTATGGCTACACCTTC.